The 3 T cell receptor beta chains below come from one sample, sequenced in a study of blood T cell repertoires in COVID-19 (dated by TCRdb to about 2020). Libraries were built with the immunoSEQ multiplex PCR assay. TCRdb retrieved this table from immuneACCESS and kept in-frame rearrangements only. Not all clones are present; in checked studies, unresolved V genes account for under half, and no reason is known for the remainder. The sample data list some 300,000 clones, and roughly 90% of these were observed just once. The ten largest clones take up about 4% of the sample. Sequencing was performed on PBMCs or T cells enriched from blood (not recorded which). The source of these receptors is a young woman who had been exposed to COVID-19.

This clone was recorded only once. The chain employs TRBV27 and TRBJ1-5, with D possibly being TRBD1 (6 bases). Trimming removed 6 bases at V and 6 bases at J, with 18 bases between. This CDR3 comprises 15 residues. Per the germline V gene, CDR1 is MNHEY and CDR2 is SMNVEV (reference sequence). CDR3 bases: TGTGCCAGCAGCCGGGGACAAACTTATAGTCAGCCCCAGCATTTT. Translation gives CASSRGQTYSQPQHF.

The chain uses TRBV11-2 and TRBJ1-2, with 7 bases matching TRBD1. The length of the CDR3 is 13 residues. The J segment lost 4 bases and the V segment lost 2 bases, leaving 1 base of the junction unmatched. Germline lookup yields CDR1 SGHAT and CDR2 FQNNGV. CDR3 region: CASSLRTGYGYTF. CDR3 coding DNA: TGTGCCAGCAGCTTAAGGACAGGCTATGGCTACACCTTC.

This clone occurred a few times. The V call is TRBV19, the J call TRBJ1-5; D unclear. Trimming removed 3 bases from V and 4 bases from J, with 4 bases in between. The CDR3 spans 12 residues. CDR1 is LNHDA and CDR2 is SQIVND in the germline V gene (reference sequence). This CDR3 reads CASSIRNQPQHF. As DNA, the CDR3 is TGTGCCAGTAGTATCAGGAATCAGCCCCAGCATTTT. The entire variable domain, with the rest obtained from reference TRBV19 and TRBJ1-5, is as follows: DGGITQSPKYLFRKEGQNVTLSCEQNLNHDAMYWYRQDPGQGLRLIYYSQIVNDFQKGDIAEGYSVSREKKESFPLTVTSAQKNPTAFYLCASSIRNQPQHFGDGTRLSIL.